This T cell receptor (beta chain) was documented in a study of lung T cells in sarcoidosis with Löfgren's syndrome. MiXCR, applied by TCRdb to the reads, yields one record per CDR3 protein. This table holds some 21,000 distinct CDR3 sequences, roughly a fifth found once. This clonotype was observed many times. Antigen unknown. There are 18 residues in the CDR3. Germline assignment: CDR1 MDHEN and CDR2 SYDVKM. Trimming removed 1 base from V and 5 bases from J; junction bases left unmatched: 11. Study-wide points: In alpha-beta pairs, TRAV12-1 favored TRBV2, and their CDR3s were homologous. TRAV12-1 and TRBV2 were reportedly most expanded in Löfgren's patients. Shared TRAV12-1 and TRBV2 CDR3 motifs were reported across several patients.

The chain joins TRBV28 to TRBJ2-5, with 12 nucleotides matching TRBD2. The source of this sequence is a human donor with sarcoidosis (Löfgren's syndrome or another form), or a control subject (not recorded which). The sample consisted of CD4+ T cells from bronchoalveolar lavage. In nucleotides, the CDR3 is TGTGCCAGCAGTTTATTAAGACTAGCGGGAGCTTTTCGGGAGACCCAGTACTTC. Protein sequence: CASSLLRLAGAFRETQYF.